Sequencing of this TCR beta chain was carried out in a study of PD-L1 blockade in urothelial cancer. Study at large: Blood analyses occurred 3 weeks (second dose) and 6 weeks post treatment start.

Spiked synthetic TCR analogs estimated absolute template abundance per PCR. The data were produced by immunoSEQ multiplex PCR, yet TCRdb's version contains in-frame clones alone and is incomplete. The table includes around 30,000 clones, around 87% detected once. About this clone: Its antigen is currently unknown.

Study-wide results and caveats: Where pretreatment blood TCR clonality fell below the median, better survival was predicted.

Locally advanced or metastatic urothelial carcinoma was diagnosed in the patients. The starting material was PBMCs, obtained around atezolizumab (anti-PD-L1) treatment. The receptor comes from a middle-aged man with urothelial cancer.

The DNA of the CDR3 is TGCGCCAGCAGCTTGGACGCGGGACTTAGCTCTGGAAACACCATATATTTT. Translating gives CASSLDAGLSSGNTIYF. V gene TRBV5-1 combines with J gene TRBJ1-3; maybe TRBD1 (5 bases). CDR3 length equals 17 residues. Germline V CDR1 and CDR2: SGHRS, YFSETQ. Trimming took 0 bases from V and 0 from J, leaving 13 bases between them.